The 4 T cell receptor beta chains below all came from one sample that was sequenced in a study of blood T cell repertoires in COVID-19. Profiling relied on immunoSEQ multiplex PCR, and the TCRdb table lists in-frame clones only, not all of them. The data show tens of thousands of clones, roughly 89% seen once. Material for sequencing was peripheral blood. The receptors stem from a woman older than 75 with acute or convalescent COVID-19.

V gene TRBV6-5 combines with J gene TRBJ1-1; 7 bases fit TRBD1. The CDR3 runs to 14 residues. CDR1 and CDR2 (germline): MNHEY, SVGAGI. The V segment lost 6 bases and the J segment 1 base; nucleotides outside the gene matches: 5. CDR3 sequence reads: CASRKGARNTEAFF. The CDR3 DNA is TGTGCCAGCAGAAAGGGGGCCCGGAACACTGAAGCTTTCTTT.

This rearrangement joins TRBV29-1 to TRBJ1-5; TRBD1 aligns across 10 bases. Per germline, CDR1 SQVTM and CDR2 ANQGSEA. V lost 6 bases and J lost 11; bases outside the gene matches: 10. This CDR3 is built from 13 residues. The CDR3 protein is CSVRTGTGEAQHF. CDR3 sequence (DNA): TGCAGCGTCCGCACCGGGACAGGGGAAGCCCAGCATTTT.

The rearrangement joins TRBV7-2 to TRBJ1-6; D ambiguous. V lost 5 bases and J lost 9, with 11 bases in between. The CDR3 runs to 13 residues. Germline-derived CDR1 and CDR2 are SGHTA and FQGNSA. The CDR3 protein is CASSTQARSPLHF. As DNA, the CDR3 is TGTGCCAGCAGCACCCAGGCCCGTTCACCCCTCCACTTT. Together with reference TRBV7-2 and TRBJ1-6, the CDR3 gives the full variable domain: GAGVSQSPSNKVTEKGKDVELRCDPISGHTALYWYRQSLGQGLEFLIYFQGNSAPDKSGLPSDRFSAERTGGSVSTLTIQRTQQEDSAVYLCASSTQARSPLHFGNGTRLTVT.

The CDR3 protein is CASSPGTGVTGELFF. In DNA, the CDR3 is TGTGCCAGCAGCCCAGGGACAGGGGTCACCGGGGAGCTGTTTTTT. The chain is built from TRBV5-4 and TRBJ2-2, with 10 positions matching TRBD1. V shed 4 bases and J 4 bases; nucleotides not matched to a gene: 4. Germline V lookup: CDR1 SGHNT, CDR2 YYREEE (reference sequence). This CDR3 is 15 amino acids long.